Below, 28 T cell receptor beta chains from the same sample are listed, as sequenced in a study of CD8+CD57+ T cells in acquired aplastic anemia. It was genomic DNA that served as the template for profiling TCR beta VDJ and CDR3. TCRdb itself ran the reads through MiXCR, one entry per CDR3 protein. Found here are under 200,000 distinct CDR3 sequences, about half of them singletons; the top ten hold roughly 1.8%. Patients selected for sequencing had displayed CD8+CD57+ cell expansion by flow cytometry. The sample consisted of sorted CD4+, CD8+, or CD8+CD57+ T cells (not recorded which) from PBMCs. The origin of the receptors is a human donor with aplastic anemia.

The chain uses TRBV7-9 and TRBJ2-5, with a weak D call TRBD2 (6 bases). Trimming removed 3 bases at V and 2 bases at J, with 7 bases between. Germline V CDR1 and CDR2: SEHNR, FQNEAQ (reference sequence). The CDR3 extends over 13 amino acids. The CDR3 here is CASSFRGQETQYF. CDR3 in DNA: TGTGCCAGCAGCTTTCGGGGGCAAGAGACCCAGTACTTC. The full variable domain, its missing parts supplied by reference TRBV7-9 and TRBJ2-5, is DTGVSQNPRHKITKRGQNVTFRCDPISEHNRLYWYRQTLGQGPEFLTYFQNEAQLEKSRLLSDRFSAERPKGSFSTLEIQRTEQGDSAMYLCASSFRGQETQYFGPGTRLLVL.

This clonotype was counted only a few times. This chain joins TRBV28 and TRBJ2-7; 8 bases are a match to TRBD2. This CDR3 is 17 amino acids long. Looked up from germline, CDR1 is MDHEN and CDR2 is SYDVKM. V trimming: 2 bases; J trimming: 1 base; junction bases outside the gene matches: 10. The CDR3 sequence: CASSLMASGLGSYEQYF. In DNA, the CDR3 is TGTGCCAGCAGTTTAATGGCTAGCGGGTTGGGGTCCTACGAGCAGTACTTC.

This clonotype came up a few times. V usage is TRBV29-1 and J usage is TRBJ2-3, with 15 bases aligning to TRBD2. The CDR3 contains 17 residues. Germline CDR1 reads SQVTM; CDR2 reads ANQGSEA. Trimming at V came to 4 bases and at J to 0 bases, leaving 5 bases not matched to a gene. The CDR3 sequence is CSVGGLAGGTSTDTQYF. CDR3 bases: TGCAGCGTTGGGGGACTAGCGGGGGGAACGAGCACAGATACGCAGTATTTT.

This clonotype has at least ten counts. This sequence joins TRBV20-1 and TRBJ2-5; TRBD1 agrees at 9 bases. The CDR3 sequence is 14 residues long. CDR1 and CDR2 from the germline V gene are DFQATT and SNEGSKA (reference sequence). The V segment lost 4 bases and the J segment 4 bases; nucleotides outside the gene matches: 7. CDR3 nucleotides: TGCAGTGCTAATGGACAGGGGACTCTAGAGACCCAGTACTTC. As protein: CSANGQGTLETQYF.

This clonotype was found many times. The rearrangement links TRBV12-3 or TRBV12-4 to TRBJ1-2; no definite D call. CDR3 length: 14 amino acids. The germline V and J ends were trimmed by 7 bases and 1 base, with 13 bases remaining between them. The CDR3 protein is CASTPRAFNYGYTF. As DNA, the CDR3 is TGTGCCAGCACCCCTAGGGCGTTTAACTATGGCTACACCTTC.

The rearrangement joins TRBV19 to TRBJ2-3; TRBD2 aligns across 8 bases. J was trimmed by 4 bases and V by 7 bases; bases with no gene match: 4. Germline lookup yields CDR1 LNHDA and CDR2 SQIVND (reference sequence). CDR3 length: 13 residues. CDR3 sequence (DNA): TGTGCCAGTACAGCGGGGGAAGCAGATACGCAGTATTTT. Its protein product is CASTAGEADTQYF.

This clonotype turned up a few times. This chain uses TRBV10-3 with TRBJ2-7; no reliable D call. From germline, CDR1 is ENHRY and CDR2 SYGVKD. V shed 5 bases and J shed 0 bases, with 8 bases lying between them. This CDR3 region has 13 residues. CDR3 sequence: CAISRLDSYEQYF. The CDR3 DNA reads as TGTGCCATCAGTCGACTGGACTCCTACGAGCAGTACTTC.

V usage is TRBV19 and J usage is TRBJ2-5; 9 bases agree with TRBD2. This CDR3 contains 13 residues. CDR1 and CDR2 (germline): LNHDA, SQIVND (reference sequence). J was trimmed by 9 bases and V by 5 bases; bases with no gene match: 7. The DNA of the CDR3 is TGTGCCAGTAGTCGTAGCGGGAGAGGGGCCCAGTACTTC. This gives the protein CASSRSGRGAQYF.

This sequence joins TRBV10-2 and TRBJ1-2; 7 bases line up with TRBD1. Germline values: CDR1 WSHSY, CDR2 SAAADI. J lost 0 bases, V lost 0 bases, and 7 bases had no gene match. This CDR3 has 17 residues. This CDR3 reads CASSESRGGTANYGYTF. CDR3 DNA: TGCGCCAGCAGTGAGTCGAGAGGGGGCACCGCTAACTATGGCTACACCTTC.

The chain combines TRBV6-1 with TRBJ1-2, with D possibly TRBD1 on 6 matching bases. Deletions cut 5 bases from V and 4 bases from J, with 14 bases between. Germline V gene lookup returns CDR1 MNHNS and CDR2 SASEGT. The CDR3 consists of 14 residues. CDR3 region: CASSTLTGRYGYTF. CDR3 DNA: TGTGCCAGCAGTACTTTGACAGGCCGCTATGGCTACACCTTC.

This clonotype came up once. This rearrangement joins TRBV19 to TRBJ2-7; the match to TRBD1 covers 12 bases. The V and J ends lost 2 bases and 5 bases, in that order; junction bases with no gene match: 7. Germline V gene lookup returns CDR1 LNHDA and CDR2 SQIVND (reference sequence). The CDR3 is made up of 16 amino acids. The CDR3 DNA follows: TGTGCCAGTAGTATAAATTCCGGGACAGGGGGCGACGAGCAGTACTTC. This gives the protein CASSINSGTGGDEQYF.

V and J are TRBV7-9 and TRBJ1-4; D is unresolved. The V gene lost 4 bases and the J gene lost 7 bases, with 7 bases spanning the gap. The germline CDR1 and CDR2 sequences are SEHNR and FQNEAQ (reference sequence). The length of the CDR3 is 12 residues. The DNA of the CDR3 is TGTGCCAGCAGCTATTCAGGTGAAAAACTGTTTTTT. This sequence encodes CASSYSGEKLFF.

The rearrangement joins TRBV5-4 to TRBJ1-1; D not certain. V was clipped by 0 bases and J by 3 bases, with 9 bases between them. Germline CDR1 reads SGHNT; CDR2 reads YYREEE (reference sequence). CDR3 size: 14 residues. CDR3 loop: CASSLGTRDTEAFF. As DNA, the CDR3 is TGTGCCAGCAGCTTGGGGACCCGGGACACTGAAGCTTTCTTT.

This clonotype was seen many times. The gene calls are TRBV6-1 and TRBJ2-2; D perhaps matches TRBD1 (6 bases). Trimming took off 6 bases at V and 6 bases at J, with 14 bases between the two ends. This CDR3 spans 14 amino acids. Germline assignment: CDR1 MNHNS and CDR2 SASEGT. In DNA form, the CDR3 reads TGTGCCAGCAGGGGGGACCCAGGGGCCGGGGAGCTGTTTTTT. Translating gives CASRGDPGAGELFF.

Points on this clonotype: Because it lacks the conserved phenylalanine or tryptophan at the end, this CDR3 is likely a read error. The chain recombines TRBV5-1 with TRBJ2-2, with 9 bases that match TRBD1. CDR1 and CDR2 from the germline V gene are SGHRS and YFSETQ. The CDR3 has 14 amino acids. The CDR3 spells CSSSLTGGLGELFL. CDR3 coding DNA: TGCTCCAGCAGCTTAACAGGGGGCTTAGGGGAGCTGTTTCTT.

The chain links TRBV10-2 to TRBJ1-2; weak D call: TRBD1 (5 bases). Germline V gene lookup returns CDR1 WSHSY and CDR2 SAAADI. The V gene lost 6 bases and the J gene lost 4 bases, with 12 bases spanning the gap. The CDR3 runs to 13 residues. The DNA of the CDR3 is TGCGCCAGCAGCGAAAGACAGTCCTATGGCTACACCTTC. Protein product: CASSERQSYGYTF.

This clonotype was counted many times. The chain links TRBV5-1 to TRBJ1-3; D not resolved. The CDR3 has 15 residues. V lost 1 base, J lost 0 bases, and 8 bases lay in between. Looked up from germline, CDR1 is SGHRS and CDR2 is YFSETQ. The chain's CDR3 is CASSLMPDSGNTIYF. The CDR3 DNA reads as TGCGCCAGCAGCTTGATGCCCGACTCTGGAAACACCATATATTTT.

This sequence joins TRBV7-6 and TRBJ1-1; perhaps TRBD1 as D (6 bases). Germline loops: CDR1 SGHVS, CDR2 FNYEAQ. The CDR3 has 13 amino acids. Trimming removed 5 bases from V and 4 bases from J, with 11 bases in between. The CDR3 DNA is TGTGCCAGCAGCAATACAGGGAGCACTGAAGCTTTCTTT. Its translation is CASSNTGSTEAFF.

This clonotype was observed at least ten times. The chain carries TRBV6-1 and TRBJ1-2, with 7 bases identical to TRBD1. The junction had 9 bases not matched to a gene; V was cut back by 6 bases and J by 2 bases. The length of the CDR3 is 15 residues. Per germline, CDR1 MNHNS and CDR2 SASEGT. The CDR3 nucleotides read TGTGCCAGCAGAACTACTAGACAGGGAAACTATGGCTACACCTTC. Encoded protein: CASRTTRQGNYGYTF.

This clonotype occurred many times. The gene calls are TRBV27 and TRBJ1-1; a weak D match, TRBD1 (6 bases). In germline, CDR1 is MNHEY, CDR2 SMNVEV (reference sequence). This CDR3 is 14 amino acids long. Trimming left V 7 bases short and J 1 base short, with 13 bases between. The chain's CDR3 is CASNIQGPNTEAFF. The CDR3 nucleotides read TGTGCCAGCAATATACAGGGTCCGAACACTGAAGCTTTCTTT.

This clonotype was seen at least ten times. The genes are TRBV14 and TRBJ2-3, with 14 positions matching TRBD2. CDR1 SGHDN and CDR2 FVKESK come from the germline V gene. The V gene end was trimmed by 4 bases and the J gene end by 6 bases; junction bases not matched to a gene: 9. CDR3 length equals 17 residues. The CDR3 nucleotides read TGTGCCAGCAGCCTTGGGACTAGCGGGAGTATCGTGGATACGCAGTATTTT. Its protein is CASSLGTSGSIVDTQYF.

There are many counts of this clonotype. The chain carries TRBV5-1 and TRBJ2-3; D possibly corresponds to TRBD2 (6 bases). Trimming left V 3 bases short and J 2 bases short, with 13 bases between. There are 15 residues in the CDR3. CDR1 and CDR2 (germline): SGHRS, YFSETQ. The chain's CDR3 is CASSSGEGITDTQYF. CDR3 bases: TGCGCCAGCAGCTCGGGAGAGGGGATCACAGATACGCAGTATTTT.

CDR3 nucleotide sequence: TGTGCCATCAGTGACAGGGGGCAGAATGGAAACACCATATATTTT. Translation gives CAISDRGQNGNTIYF. The chain links TRBV10-3 to TRBJ1-3; TRBD1 agrees at 8 bases. Germline V CDR1 and CDR2: ENHRY, SYGVKD. This CDR3 comprises 15 residues. Trimming at V came to 3 bases and at J to 3 bases, leaving 4 bases not matched to a gene.

As concerns this clonotype: In this CDR3 the conserved last residue, phenylalanine or tryptophan, is missing, so a read error is likely. No DNA is shown, since the ends of the CDR3 on it are uncertain; the CDR3 is the one TCRdb lists. V and J are TRBV19 and TRBJ1-5. From its first to its last residue, the CDR3 has 13 amino acids. Per the germline V gene, CDR1 is LNHDA and CDR2 is SQIVND (reference sequence). This CDR3 is CASSMRDNQPQRL.

About this clonotype itself: This may come from a read error, since a much larger clone is one base off. V gene TRBV4-2 combines with J gene TRBJ2-1, with 14 bases aligning to TRBD2. The V gene's germline CDR1 is LGHNA and CDR2 YNFKEQ. The CDR3 contains 17 residues. Trimming removed 5 bases from V and 7 bases from J; junction bases left unmatched: 10. CDR3 DNA sequence: TGTGCCAGCAGCAATGCGGGACTAGCGGGAGATAGGAATGAGCAGTTCTTC. This encodes CASSNAGLAGDRNEQFF.

This sequence joins TRBV15 and TRBJ1-1, with D perhaps matching TRBD1 (5 bases). Trimming stripped 5 bases from V and 3 bases from J, with 13 bases between. The CDR3 runs 14 residues. Germline lookup yields CDR1 LNHNV and CDR2 YYDKDF (reference sequence). The chain's CDR3 is CATSHSGGHTEAFF. The CDR3, as DNA: TGTGCCACCAGCCATTCGGGGGGTCACACTGAAGCTTTCTTT. The complete variable domain, with remaining parts taken from reference TRBV15 and TRBJ1-1, reads DAMVIQNPRYQVTQFGKPVTLSCSQTLNHNVMYWYQQKSSQAPKLLFHYYDKDFNNEADTPDNFQSRRPNTSFCFLDIRSPGLGDTAMYLCATSHSGGHTEAFFGQGTRLTVV.

V is TRBV20-1 and J is TRBJ1-2; maybe TRBD1 (6 bases). Germline lookup yields CDR1 DFQATT and CDR2 SNEGSKA (reference sequence). The CDR3 contains 13 residues. V lost 6 bases and J lost 0, with 11 bases in between. DNA for the CDR3: TGCAGTGCGAAGGACAGCCCTAACTATGGCTACACCTTC. Protein: CSAKDSPNYGYTF.

This clonotype has ten or more counts. The V and J genes are TRBV19 and TRBJ2-7; tentatively, D is TRBD2 (7 bases). Trimming stripped 8 bases from V and 4 bases from J, with 12 bases between. CDR3 length: 12 residues. Germline CDR1 and CDR2: LNHDA and SQIVND (reference sequence). CDR3 DNA: TGTGCCAGTGGGGGGGGGGCGTACGAGCAGTACTTC. As protein: CASGGGAYEQYF.